This T cell receptor beta chain appears in the sequencing data of a study of shared clonotypes between healthy human individuals. Terminally differentiated effector memory CD45RA+ cells were excluded from the naive CD8 cells, which were CD45RO-negative and positively selected for CCR7. Healthy HIV-negative adults with no recent acute infections or vaccinations were recruited as donors. Everyone who donated was a Caucasian adult who lived in Nashville, Tennessee. Whole-study findings and limits: Depth was large, yet rarefaction showed that sorted-subset sequencing was incomplete.

The table lists this clone with a count of one. The target antigen is unknown. TCRdb's table, derived via immunoSEQ multiplex PCR, lists solely in-frame clones and lacks some. The sample carries some 1,900,000 clones, just under 95% recorded once. Sequenced input: naive CD8+ T cells sorted from blood. This receptor was identified in a man between 18 and 35 years old in good health.

CDR3 sequence: CASTDDSFSYEQYF. CDR3 bases: TGTGCCAGCACCGACGACAGTTTCTCCTACGAGCAGTACTTC. The chain couples TRBV6-6 to TRBJ2-7; tentatively, D is TRBD1 (5 bases). Trimming cost V 7 bases and J 0 bases, with 13 bases left between them. The CDR3 runs 14 residues. Per the germline V gene, CDR1 is MNHNY and CDR2 is SVGAGI (reference sequence).